A selection of T cell receptor beta chains follows, all from one sample in a study of OX40 agonist ivuxolimab in advanced cancers. Produced via immunoSEQ multiplex PCR; TCRdb's table is partial and in-frame only. The data show 68,000 or so clones, roughly 82% seen once. The material sequenced was CD4+ or CD8+ T cells sorted from blood, taken in a trial of the OX40 agonist ivuxolimab. The receptors derive from an adult with an advanced solid tumor such as melanoma, head and neck, liver or kidney cancer. The CDR3 runs from the conserved cysteine through the conserved F or W. D genes are given only for firm matches. Clone size, where shown, is once, few, many, or a class for clones that have expanded.

V: TRBV6-5
J: TRBJ2-7
size: -
D: -
DNA: TGTGCCAGCAGTTATTCCGGGGGCGGATCCTACGAGCAGTACTTC
CDR3: CASSYSGGGSYEQYF

V: TRBV28
J: TRBJ2-1
size: -
D: TRBD2
DNA: TGTGCCAGCAGCCTAGCGGGAGGCCCCCTCAATGAGCAGTTCTTC
CDR3: CASSLAGGPLNEQFF

V: TRBV11-2
J: TRBJ1-1
size: -
D: -
DNA: TGTGCCAGCAGCTTAGATATGAGGGCGATGATGAACACTGAAGCTTTCTTT
CDR3: CASSLDMRAMMNTEAFF

V: TRBV6-1
J: TRBJ2-7
size: -
D: -
DNA: TGTGCCAGCAGCTCCGGGACAAGATACTACGAGCAGTACTTC
CDR3: CASSSGTRYYEQYF

V: TRBV4-1
J: TRBJ2-1
size: -
D: -
DNA: TGCGCCAGCAGCCAATTATGGAATGAGCAGTTCTTC
CDR3: CASSQLWNEQFF

V: TRBV2
J: TRBJ2-1
size: -
D: -
DNA: TGTGCCAGCAGCGAACGGGGTAGCTCCTACAATGAGCAGTTCTTC
CDR3: CASSERGSSYNEQFF

V: TRBV5-4
J: TRBJ2-7
size: -
D: -
DNA: TGTGCCAGCAGCTCCGGAGGGTCTAGCGCGGGCCACGAGCAGTACTTC
CDR3: CASSSGGSSAGHEQYF

V: TRBV19
J: TRBJ1-5
size: -
D: -
DNA: TGTGCCAGTAGTATAGGGGGGACCGCCCTGGCTCAGCCCCAGCATTTT
CDR3: CASSIGGTALAQPQHF

V: TRBV2
J: TRBJ1-6
size: once
D: -
DNA: TGTGCCAGCAGTGAGGGGGCAGCCAATTCACCCCTCCACTTT
CDR3: CASSEGAANSPLHF

V: TRBV9
J: TRBJ2-5
size: once
D: TRBD1
DNA: TGTGCCAGCAGCGCAGGACAGGCCCAAGAGACCCAGTACTTC
CDR3: CASSAGQAQETQYF

V: TRBV27
J: TRBJ2-2
size: -
D: -
DNA: TGTGCCAGCAGTTTTGAAAGGACACCCGGGGAGCTGTTTTTT
CDR3: CASSFERTPGELFF

V: TRBV28
J: TRBJ1-1
size: once
D: -
DNA: TGTGCCAGTCAGAGACTGACCGGCCCCACTGAAGCTTTCTTT
CDR3: CASQRLTGPTEAFF

V: TRBV9
J: TRBJ2-7
size: -
D: -
DNA: TGTGCCAGCAGTTGGGCTACAAACTCCTACGAGCAGTACTTC
CDR3: CASSWATNSYEQYF

V: TRBV18
J: TRBJ2-3
size: -
D: TRBD2
DNA: TGTGCCAGCTCACCCGGGGGGGGTCGGATTGCAGATACGCAGTATTTT
CDR3: CASSPGGGRIADTQYF

V: TRBV15
J: TRBJ1-4
size: -
D: TRBD1
DNA: TGTGCCACCAGCGGTAAACAGGGGGAAGGGGAAAAACTGTTTTTT
CDR3: CATSGKQGEGEKLFF

V: TRBV5-1
J: TRBJ1-4
size: -
D: -
DNA: TGCGCCAGCAGCTTGCAAGGTTTAGGTGAAAAACTGTTTTTT
CDR3: CASSLQGLGEKLFF

V: TRBV5-6
J: TRBJ1-1
size: -
D: TRBD1
DNA: TGTGCCAGCAGCTTGGGCGACAGGGACTTTGGTGAAGCTTTCTTT
CDR3: CASSLGDRDFGEAFF

V: TRBV28
J: TRBJ2-7
size: -
D: -
DNA: TGTGCCAGCAGTTCACCCGGGCCAGCCTACGAGCAGTACTTC
CDR3: CASSSPGPAYEQYF

V: TRBV29-1
J: TRBJ2-3
size: -
D: TRBD1
DNA: TGCAGCGTGAAACAGGGGGCTGGCACAGATACGCAGTATTTT
CDR3: CSVKQGAGTDTQYF

V: TRBV10-3
J: TRBJ2-7
size: -
D: -
DNA: TGTGCCATCAGAGCCGGGACACTTTCCTACGAGCAGTACTTC
CDR3: CAIRAGTLSYEQYF

V: TRBV7-2
J: TRBJ2-5
size: -
D: -
DNA: TGTGCCAGCAGCCCTTTGGTCCAAGAGACCCAGTACTTC
CDR3: CASSPLVQETQYF

V: TRBV11-2
J: TRBJ2-5
size: -
D: TRBD1
DNA: TGTGCCAGCAGCCCAGGACAGGGGGCTGGAGAGACCCAGTACTTC
CDR3: CASSPGQGAGETQYF

V: TRBV25-1
J: TRBJ2-2
size: -
D: -
DNA: TGTGCCAGCAGTGAATTCGGAACAGGCGCGAACGCCGGGGAGCTGTTTTTT
CDR3: CASSEFGTGANAGELFF

V: TRBV7-2
J: TRBJ2-1
size: -
D: -
DNA: TGTGCCAGCAGCTTATGGAATGAGCAGTTCTTC
CDR3: CASSLWNEQFF

V: TRBV10-3
J: TRBJ1-2
size: few
D: TRBD1
DNA: TGTGCCATCAGTGAGGGTCCCTCGGGACAGGGTAACTATGGCTACACCTTC
CDR3: CAISEGPSGQGNYGYTF

V: TRBV9
J: TRBJ2-2
size: -
D: -
DNA: TGTGCCAGCAGCCCAATCGGACATATTGGAACCGGGGAGCTGTTTTTT
CDR3: CASSPIGHIGTGELFF

V: TRBV5-5
J: TRBJ1-5
size: once
D: -
DNA: TGTGCCAGCAGCTTTGGGGGGTACGATAGCAATCAGCCCCAGCATTTT
CDR3: CASSFGGYDSNQPQHF

V: TRBV27
J: TRBJ2-3
size: -
D: -
DNA: TGTGCCAGCAGTTTGAATTATGCCCATACGCAGTATTTT
CDR3: CASSLNYAHTQYF

V: TRBV19
J: TRBJ2-3
size: -
D: -
DNA: TGTGCCAGTAGCTACGACACAAGCACAGATACGCAGTATTTT
CDR3: CASSYDTSTDTQYF

V: TRBV6-5
J: TRBJ2-2
size: -
D: -
DNA: TGTGCCAGCAGTTACCAGGGCTCTGTCACCGGGGAGCTGTTTTTT
CDR3: CASSYQGSVTGELFF

V: TRBV4-1
J: TRBJ1-5
size: -
D: -
DNA: TGCGCCAGCAGCCAAGATAGGGCGAGCGTTAGCAATCAGCCCCAGCATTTT
CDR3: CASSQDRASVSNQPQHF

V: TRBV5-5
J: TRBJ2-2
size: few
D: -
DNA: TGTGCCAGCAGCTTGGGGACTACGACCGGGGAGCTGTTTTTT
CDR3: CASSLGTTTGELFF

V: TRBV4-1
J: TRBJ1-2
size: -
D: TRBD1
DNA: TGCGCCAGCAGCCAACCGGACAGGGGAAACTATGGCTACACCTTC
CDR3: CASSQPDRGNYGYTF

V: TRBV7-8
J: TRBJ2-1
size: -
D: TRBD1
DNA: TGTGCCAGCAGCTCCGGGACAGGAATTTACAATGAGCAGTTCTTC
CDR3: CASSSGTGIYNEQFF

V: TRBV18
J: TRBJ1-1
size: -
D: -
DNA: TGTGCCAGCTCACCACAGGGGCAACGCACTGAAGCTTTCTTT
CDR3: CASSPQGQRTEAFF

V: TRBV27
J: TRBJ2-1
size: -
D: -
DNA: TGTGCCAGCAGATTCGTCCAACTACCCAACAATGAGCAGTTCTTC
CDR3: CASRFVQLPNNEQFF

V: TRBV7-2
J: TRBJ2-2
size: -
D: -
DNA: TGTGCCAGCAGCTTTTTAGGGGTCAGTAACACCGGGGAGCTGTTTTTT
CDR3: CASSFLGVSNTGELFF

V: TRBV29-1
J: TRBJ1-5
size: -
D: -
DNA: TGCAGCGTTGTAAACGGCCTCAATCAGCCCCAGCATTTT
CDR3: CSVVNGLNQPQHF

V: TRBV6-1
J: TRBJ2-1
size: -
D: -
DNA: TGTGCCAGCAGTGAATGGGTAAACAATGAGCAGTTCTTC
CDR3: CASSEWVNNEQFF

V: TRBV28
J: TRBJ2-7
size: -
D: TRBD1
DNA: TGTGCCAGCCGGGACAGGGGTCCAGGAGAGCAGTACTTC
CDR3: CASRDRGPGEQYF

V: TRBV6-5
J: TRBJ2-1
size: -
D: TRBD2
DNA: TGTGCCAGCGGGGCCACAGCGGGAGCCAATGAGCAGTTCTTC
CDR3: CASGATAGANEQFF

V: TRBV2
J: TRBJ1-1
size: once
D: -
DNA: TGTGCCAGCTGCTTGACACAGGGTTATGCTGAAGCTTTCTTT
CDR3: CASCLTQGYAEAFF

V: TRBV5-6
J: TRBJ1-2
size: -
D: -
DNA: TGTGCCAGCAGCTTGGAAAACCGATTGGGCTATGGCTACACCTTC
CDR3: CASSLENRLGYGYTF

V: TRBV6-1
J: TRBJ2-2
size: -
D: -
DNA: TGTGCCAGCACAAACATTGGGGTACGCGGCGGGGAGCTGTTTTTT
CDR3: CASTNIGVRGGELFF

V: TRBV19
J: TRBJ1-2
size: -
D: -
DNA: TGTGCCAGTAGTATCGGGGCCGGAGGCTATGGCTACACCTTC
CDR3: CASSIGAGGYGYTF

V: TRBV28
J: TRBJ2-1
size: -
D: TRBD2
DNA: TGTGCCAGCAGATCCGGACTAGCCGGCAATGAGCAGTTCTTC
CDR3: CASRSGLAGNEQFF

V: TRBV5-1
J: TRBJ1-1
size: -
D: -
DNA: TGCGCCAGCAGCCTCTCCGACGGGTTTGAAGCTTTCTTT
CDR3: CASSLSDGFEAFF

V: TRBV7-6
J: TRBJ2-1
size: -
D: -
DNA: TGTGCCAGCAGCCTATACTACAATGAGCAGTTCTTC
CDR3: CASSLYYNEQFF

V: TRBV11-3
J: TRBJ2-3
size: -
D: -
DNA: TGTGCCAGCAGCTTTACGGCGGGGTCACCCTCAACGCAGTATTTT
CDR3: CASSFTAGSPSTQYF

V: TRBV7-2
J: TRBJ2-5
size: -
D: -
DNA: TGTGCCAGCAGCTTATGGGACAAAGAGACCCAGTACTTC
CDR3: CASSLWDKETQYF

V: TRBV5-4
J: TRBJ1-4
size: -
D: -
DNA: TGTGCCAGCAGCTCCTATGACTTGGATGAAAAACTGTTTTTT
CDR3: CASSSYDLDEKLFF

V: TRBV27
J: TRBJ2-1
size: -
D: TRBD2
DNA: TGTGCCAGCAGCGAGAGGCCCGGGACTAGCGCCTTAAAATACAATGAGCAGTTCTTC
CDR3: CASSERPGTSALKYNEQFF

V: TRBV5-6
J: TRBJ1-2
size: -
D: TRBD1
DNA: TGTGCCAGCAGCACGGGACAGCTCAACTATGGCTACACCTTC
CDR3: CASSTGQLNYGYTF

V: TRBV15
J: TRBJ1-2
size: -
D: -
DNA: TGTGCCACCAGCAGAGATCTCATGCAAAACTATGGCTACACCTTC
CDR3: CATSRDLMQNYGYTF

V: TRBV28
J: TRBJ2-1
size: -
D: TRBD1
DNA: TGTGCCAGCAGTTCTCCCCCGGGACAGGGGGTCTCTTACAATGAGCAGTTCTTC
CDR3: CASSSPPGQGVSYNEQFF

V: TRBV21-1
J: TRBJ2-4
size: -
D: -
DNA: TGTGCCAGCGTCGCGAGACAGGATCAGTACTTC
CDR3: CASVARQDQYF

V: TRBV30
J: TRBJ2-1
size: -
D: -
DNA: TGTGCCTGGAGTCCTCCAGGGGGGGGGAATGAGCAGTTCTTC
CDR3: CAWSPPGGGNEQFF

V: TRBV5-1
J: TRBJ2-7
size: -
D: TRBD1
DNA: TGCGCCAGCAGCTCATCGACAGGGGGGAACGAGCAGTACTTC
CDR3: CASSSSTGGNEQYF

V: TRBV19
J: TRBJ1-5
size: -
D: -
DNA: TGTGCCAGTAGTATAACCATAACAGGGCATCAGCCCCAGCATTTT
CDR3: CASSITITGHQPQHF